The 8 T cell receptor beta chains below come from one sample, sequenced in a study of T-cell memory formation after mild COVID-19. TCRdb ran MiXCR on the 5' RACE reads and lists one entry per CDR3 protein. This table holds approximately 500,000 distinct CDR3 sequences, roughly 25% found once. The specimen was PBMCs or a T cell subset sorted from them (not recorded which). The origin of the receptors is an adult woman who had mild COVID-19 (a few samples of this study predate the infection). Cell type and time point are not known.

The chain carries TRBV6-1 and TRBJ1-5; D gene ambiguous. This CDR3 spans 15 amino acids. With 4 bases removed from V and 3 bases from J, the gap between germline ends came to 13 bases. Germline values: CDR1 MNHNS, CDR2 SASEGT. The CDR3: CASSARVVVNQPQHF. CDR3 in DNA: TGTGCCAGCAGTGCAAGGGTAGTGGTCAATCAGCCCCAGCATTTT.

The chain carries TRBV6-2 or TRBV6-3 and TRBJ2-2; D ambiguous. The germline V and J ends were trimmed by 5 bases and 3 bases, with 10 bases remaining between them. The CDR3 length is 14 residues. Germline CDR1 reads MNHEY; CDR2 reads SVGEGT. CDR3 in DNA: TGTGCCAGCAGTGTACCCTGGGACACCGGGGAGCTGTTTTTT. Amino acid sequence: CASSVPWDTGELFF.

This clonotype was seen a few times. The gene calls are TRBV28 and TRBJ2-2; 7 nucleotides agree with TRBD1. The V gene end was trimmed by 4 bases and the J gene end by 7 bases; junction bases not matched to a gene: 18. This CDR3 is built from 18 residues. The V gene's germline CDR1 is MDHEN and CDR2 SYDVKM. CDR3 sequence: CASSSGTAPSYVGGELFF. The CDR3, as DNA: TGTGCCAGCAGTTCCGGGACAGCCCCGTCCTACGTAGGCGGGGAGCTGTTTTTT.

The rearrangement uses TRBV9 and TRBJ2-2; D may be TRBD1 or TRBD2 (5 bases each). V was pared by 3 bases and J by 2 bases, with 11 bases between. The germline gives CDR1 SGDLS, CDR2 YYNGEE. This CDR3 region has 15 residues. Here the CDR3 reads CASSETGTNTGELFF. The CDR3 DNA reads as TGTGCCAGCAGCGAGACCGGGACCAACACCGGGGAGCTGTTTTTT.

This clonotype was detected a few times. J is TRBJ2-5 and V is TRBV2; 8 positions match TRBD2. CDR3 length: 14 residues. The V segment lost 4 bases and the J segment 6 bases; nucleotides outside the gene matches: 7. Germline V gene sequence: CDR1 SNHLY, CDR2 FYNNEI. In DNA, the CDR3 is TGTGCCAGCAGTGCCGGGACTAGAGGGCAGACCCAGTACTTC. Protein: CASSAGTRGQTQYF.

The chain combines TRBV11-3 with TRBJ1-1; D unclear. Trimming removed 1 base at V and 8 bases at J, with 8 bases between. Germline CDR1 is SGHNT and CDR2 is YENEEA. CDR3 length: 12 amino acids. The DNA of the CDR3 is TGTGCCAGCAGCTTAGTTCGGGAGGAAGCTTTCTTT. This encodes CASSLVREEAFF.

The chain is built from TRBV4-1 and TRBJ2-7; D remains ambiguous. Germline lookup yields CDR1 MGHRA and CDR2 YSYEKL. This CDR3 region has 15 residues. Deletions cut 4 bases from V and 3 bases from J, with 16 bases between. In DNA form, the CDR3 reads TGCGCCAGCAGCCCGCCCGGCGCAGTCATCTACGAGCAGTACTTC. The encoded protein is CASSPPGAVIYEQYF.

This sequence joins TRBV20-1 and TRBJ2-1; D gene ambiguous. CDR3 length: 13 residues. Per the germline V gene, CDR1 is DFQATT and CDR2 is SNEGSKA (reference sequence). Trimming took off 4 bases at V and 1 base at J, with 8 bases between the two ends. The CDR3: CSATRPSYNEQFF. For the CDR3, the DNA is TGCAGTGCTACCAGACCGTCCTACAATGAGCAGTTCTTC.